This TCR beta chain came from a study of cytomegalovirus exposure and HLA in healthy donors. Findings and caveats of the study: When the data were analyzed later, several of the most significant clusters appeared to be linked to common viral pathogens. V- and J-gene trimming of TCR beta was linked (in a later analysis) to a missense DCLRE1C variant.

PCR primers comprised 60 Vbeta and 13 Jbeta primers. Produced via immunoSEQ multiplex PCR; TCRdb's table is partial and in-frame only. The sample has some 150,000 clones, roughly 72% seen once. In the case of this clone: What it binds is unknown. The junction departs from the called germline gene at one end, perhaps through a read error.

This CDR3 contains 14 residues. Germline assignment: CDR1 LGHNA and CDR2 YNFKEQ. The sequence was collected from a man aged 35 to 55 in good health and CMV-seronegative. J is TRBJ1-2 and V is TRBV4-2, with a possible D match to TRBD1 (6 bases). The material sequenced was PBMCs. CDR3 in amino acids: CASSQGGGSYGYPF. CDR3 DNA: TGTGCCAGCAGCCAAGGAGGGGGTTCCTATGGCTACCCCTTC.